This paragraph reports one T cell receptor (beta chain). The sample holds a few counts of this clone. Its antigen is still unknown. Base qualities are not recorded, but no much larger clone differs from it by a single base. This specimen's time point label, per the study, means: about 28 days (+/-7) after the second vaccine dose. Because spike-specific TCR depth and breadth did not differ between the two schedules, AZD1222 recipients who got a second dose at roughly 4 weeks were pooled with those who got a second dose at roughly 12 weeks. Vaccinee samples were obtained from the UK trials COV001 and COV002, which included a single-blind randomized controlled phase 2/3 trial of AZD1222 (ChAdOx1 nCoV-19) in healthy adults. For TCRbeta chain sequencing, PBMC samples from trial participants were taken at day 0 and at day 28 after the second dose. The CDR3 regions of human TCRbeta chains were analyzed by immunosequencing. The authors' analysis ran thus. Repertoire TCRs were checked for matches against a reference library of SARS-CoV-2-specific TCRs that had been generated using the MIRA antigen-specificity platform. Breadth was defined as the fraction of unique TCRs that were SARS-CoV-2-associated. Depth was defined as the fraction of total T cells that were SARS-CoV-2-associated. Using the MIRA data, every spike-specific TCR was mapped to the spike region that the TCR reacted to and assigned to either a CD4 or a CD8 class. Log10-transformed breadth and depth values were compared by one-way ANOVA with Sidak's multiple comparisons tests. The table was pulled from immuneACCESS by TCRdb, which kept in-frame rearrangements only. Such tables lose some clones; where checked, under half of the loss comes from unresolved V genes, and the rest has no known cause. That table gives V, J and clone size, and the DNA gave D and trimming. Counted in this sample were tens of thousands of clones; roughly nine tenths of them appeared once. The top ten clonotypes cover 9.3% of the sample.

The data belong to a study of T cell responses to AZD1222 COVID-19 vaccine (dated by TCRdb to the early 2020s). Turning to the overall study: A total of approximately 250 trial participants underwent TCR sequencing, of whom around 210 had received two doses of AZD1222 and approximately 25 had received two doses of the MenACWY control vaccine. Trial participants were enrolled by age into subgroups of 18-55, 56-69 and 70-plus years, and around 150, 29 and 61 TCR-sequenced participants, respectively, were included in these subgroups. The paper's findings and limits, for the study overall: Nearly half of unique spike-specific TCRs reportedly recognized epitopes outside regions mutated in the B.1.351 and B.1.1.7 variants. The 56-69-year group was small, and its depth increase did not reach significance, likely because of low power. Conclusions about previously exposed vaccinees are limited, since just a handful of AZD1222 recipients were seropositive for SARS-CoV-2 at baseline. After two AZD1222 doses, spike-specific TCR breadth and depth were significantly higher than at day 0 and than in MenACWY recipients. The whole spike protein was spanned by vaccine-associated CD4 TCRs, and dominant responses were seen in regions 160-218 and 743-854. Participants were mostly white British and included more females than males, and it was suggested by the authors that clonal diversity may have been underestimated. Because no samples from the day 14 peak response were available, repertoires could be characterized only after the peak T cell response.

Trimming at the junction amounts to 3 bases on V and 4 bases on J, and the germline ends lie 9 bases apart. The germline V gene supplies CDR1 MNHEY and CDR2 SVGAGI. The CDR3 sequence holds 14 residues, the cysteine and phenylalanine included. The DNA shown is the 42-base CDR3, in frame from base 1. The chain links TRBV6-5 with TRBJ2-2; the D segment cannot be called with confidence. This receptor was identified in an adult who received the AZD1222 COVID-19 vaccine. Sequencing used peripheral blood, obtained 28 days after the second AZD1222 dose. The nucleotide sequence is given as TGTGCCAGCAGTTATGGGTCAGTCACCGGGGAGCTGTTTTTT. Its product reads: CASSYGSVTGELFF.